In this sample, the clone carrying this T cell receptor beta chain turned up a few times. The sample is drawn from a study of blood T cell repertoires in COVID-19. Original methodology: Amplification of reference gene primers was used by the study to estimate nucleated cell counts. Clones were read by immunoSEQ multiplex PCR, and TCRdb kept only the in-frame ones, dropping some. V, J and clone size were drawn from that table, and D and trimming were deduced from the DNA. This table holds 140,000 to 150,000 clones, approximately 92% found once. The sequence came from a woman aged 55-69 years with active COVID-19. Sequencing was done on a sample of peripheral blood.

For the CDR3, the DNA is TGTGCAAGTCGCTTAGCGCAAACGGGAGAGAGCTCTGGGGCCAACGTCCTGACTTTC. The encoded protein is CASRLAQTGESSGANVLTF. This sequence joins TRBV12-2 and TRBJ2-6; the table assigns TRBD2, which was not confirmed against the DNA. TRBV12-2 counts as a pseudogene. The CDR3 loop spans 19 amino acids.